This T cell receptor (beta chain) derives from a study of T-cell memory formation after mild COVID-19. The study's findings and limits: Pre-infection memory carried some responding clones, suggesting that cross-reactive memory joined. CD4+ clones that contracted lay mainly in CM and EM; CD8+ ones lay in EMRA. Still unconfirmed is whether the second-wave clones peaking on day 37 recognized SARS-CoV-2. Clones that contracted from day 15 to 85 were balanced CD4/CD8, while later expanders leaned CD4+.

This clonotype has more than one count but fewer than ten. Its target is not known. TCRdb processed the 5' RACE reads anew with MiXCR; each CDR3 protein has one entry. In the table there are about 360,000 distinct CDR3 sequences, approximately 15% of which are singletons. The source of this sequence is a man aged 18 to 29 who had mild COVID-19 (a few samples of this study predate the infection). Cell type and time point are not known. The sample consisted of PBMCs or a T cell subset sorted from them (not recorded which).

Written as DNA, the CDR3 is TGCAGTGCTAGAGACAACTCTGGAAACACCATATATTTT. This gives the protein CSARDNSGNTIYF. This sequence joins TRBV20-1 and TRBJ1-3, with D uncertain. Per germline, CDR1 DFQATT and CDR2 SNEGSKA (reference sequence). The CDR3 is 13 residues long. With 0 bases removed from V and 0 bases from J, the gap between germline ends came to 3 bases.